This T cell receptor beta chain appears in the sequencing data of a study of CD8+CD57+ T cells in acquired aplastic anemia. Trimming took off 4 bases at V and 2 bases at J, with 9 bases between the two ends. CDR3 length equals 14 residues. Looked up from germline, CDR1 is WSHSY and CDR2 is SAAADI. Genomic DNA served as template for TCR beta VDJ and CDR3 profiling. Each CDR3 protein gets one entry after TCRdb re-called the reads with MiXCR. The repertoire holds 180,000 or so distinct CDR3 sequences, with about half as singletons. The material sequenced was sorted CD4+, CD8+, or CD8+CD57+ T cells (not recorded which) from PBMCs. This chain joins TRBV10-2 and TRBJ2-1, with D possibly being TRBD1 or TRBD2 (6 bases each). The sequence came from a human donor in good health. CDR3 sequence (DNA): TGCGCCAGCAGTGGGGGGGCTACCTACAATGAGCAGTTCTTC. It encodes CASSGGATYNEQFF.